The T cell receptor (beta chain) described here comes from a study of cytomegalovirus exposure and HLA in healthy donors listed by TCRdb under 2017. The study in broad terms: In an earlier analysis of approximately 640 of the donors, 276 Gb of sequence data and 100 million or so unique TCR beta sequences from about 179 million T cells were reported. In the later analysis, no new phenotypic data were used to find candidate immune exposures; instead, reliance was placed on TCR beta sequences and their occurrence across donors. Using immunosequencing, the study profiled T cell repertoires from 500 to 800 subjects and related those repertoires to cytomegalovirus serostatus. To predict cytomegalovirus infection status, the study combined high-throughput TCR immunosequencing, statistical association of individual TCRs with disease status, and machine learning. Among some 400 genotyped donors of the cohort, an average of about 240,000 unique TCR beta nucleotide sequences were sequenced per donor, around a sixth of them non-productive. Of the roughly 400 genotyped donors, approximately 82% fell in the genetic ancestry cluster associated with self-reported Caucasian donors. Class I and class II HLA loci were covered by the typing at four-digit resolution. The aim of the study was to test whether cataloging public T cell receptors could identify signatures of past pathogen exposure. Four or five DR-DQ haplotypes were treated as single units for association and clustering because of strong linkage in the cohort. An early release covering some 640 HLA-typed donors comprised 300 to 350 gigabases of sequencing data and roughly 86 million unique TCR sequences. Alongside the repertoire data, information on donor age, sex, ethnicity and CMV serostatus was compiled. All discovery cohort repertoires had been generated on a single sequencing platform. A later genetic analysis took genome-wide SNP genotypes for about 55% of the 666 donors and used that subset as a discovery cohort. To decide whether each TCR beta V gene segment behaved as functional or pseudogenic, an earlier analysis of over 500 of the donors relied on high-throughput TCR beta sequencing. Besides the first cohort of more than 650 subjects, a separate validation cohort made up of over a hundred different subjects was used. To study patterns of TCR occurrence, a later analysis re-analyzed previously published TCR beta repertoires from under 750 donors and added high-resolution HLA genotyping. The number of typed donors differed by locus: roughly 629-630 for A, B, C, DRB1 and DQB1; 500 to 550 for DQA1; approximately 600 for DPA1; and 450 to 480 for DPB1. The study at large found these results: A few of the identified cytomegalovirus-associated TCR beta chains were confirmed in vitro to be specific for cytomegalovirus antigens. In the study, 150 to 200 TCR beta chains were listed as associated with cytomegalovirus. In a later analysis, HLA-associated TCR beta chains were found to be more clonally expanded and to have lower generation probabilities than equally common non-associated chains. Cytomegalovirus status was reported to be diagnosed by the classifier with high specificity and sensitivity in both the original and validation cohorts. Several of the top co-occurrence clusters appeared to be linked to parvovirus B19, influenza, CMV and Epstein-Barr virus, according to a later analysis. Strong co-occurrence of HLA alleles, especially DR and DQ, made assigning TCR associations to individual alleles difficult. According to a later analysis, most CMV-associated TCR beta chains appeared to be HLA-restricted, and the HLA associations seemed to be driven largely by CMV exposure. Only TCR beta chains were sequenced in this cohort, and the absence of alpha or paired-chain data limited detectable features. For the cohort, immune exposure information was limited to CMV serostatus. Linkage disequilibrium might explain the correlated functional status among segregating V segments, but an unknown experimental factor could not be excluded. While some public TCRs were present in many individuals, most TCR sequences turned up only very rarely across donors. The sequencing pipeline was judged likely to have produced a cluster of highly shared sequence variants as a technical artifact. Specific HLA alleles were associated with roughly 16,000 TCR beta sequences at a false discovery rate of 0.05 in a later analysis. V-gene and J-gene trimming of TCR beta chains was associated with a missense DCLRE1C variant in a later genetic analysis, and the association was replicated in an independent cohort. HLA typing was unavailable for some donors at each locus, so association tests used only the typed subset. A later genetic analysis reported fewer N-insertions in productive TCRs among donors in an Asian-associated ancestry cluster than the roughly 620-donor mean. According to the authors, the approach could potentially be generalized to other disease states and immunological phenotypes. A later analysis found that TCR association rates varied across HLA loci, with DRB1 alleles showing the most associated TCRs and HLA-C alleles the fewest. Because counts were too low, seventeen rarely observed V segments, including chromosome 9 orphons, were left out of the earlier analysis of about 620 of the donors. Sequencing depth was assumed to be roughly uniform across donors in the presence/absence analyses, though that assumption may not hold. In an earlier analysis of under 600 of the donors, most TCR beta V segments were observed in productive rearrangements about 90% or about 30% of the time, broadly matching IMGT annotations. A further reported finding was that TCR beta sequences accurately predicted the HLA-A and HLA-B alleles for most subjects in the first cohort. The 87-base-pair reads could not distinguish some IMGT-functional V segments, including TRBV6-2 and TRBV6-3, so those segments were excluded.

V sheds 3 bases and J sheds 5 bases, leaving 20 bases between their ends. The germline V gene sets CDR1 to KGHSH and CDR2 to LQKENI. Spanning cysteine to phenylalanine, the CDR3 consists of 17 amino acids. Left in the record is the CDR3 DNA by itself, 51 bases read in frame from the first base. Worth noting for this clone: Its recognized antigen is unknown.

In total, roughly 710 healthy bone marrow donors made up the cohort. Cohort members were all nominally healthy when sampled, although unrecorded immune exposures were likely present. The donor was CMV seronegative and was included in the group of approximately 350 seronegative cohort members. A peripheral blood sample was provided by each donor, and peripheral blood mononuclear cells were used for TCR beta sequencing. Genomic DNA extraction from the blood cell samples was performed with the Qiagen DNeasy Blood Extraction Kit. The library relied on the immunoSEQ multiplex PCR assay. A mixture of 60 forward primers for TCR Vbeta segments and 13 reverse primers for TCR Jbeta segments was used in the multiplex PCR. The CDR3 region of rearranged TCR beta genes was amplified from genomic DNA by a multiplex PCR assay. The amplified TCR beta libraries were sequenced on the Illumina HiSeq System as 87-base-pair reads. As for how the authors treated the data: In a later analysis, some 80 million unique TCR beta chains were counted across the 690 or so repertoires, and around 10 million of these chains were shared by at least two donors. To remove PCR and sequencing errors, raw reads were error-corrected and collapsed into unique sequences using a nearest-neighbor algorithm that merged closely related sequences. To assign V, D and J gene segments, CDR3 sequences were aligned to IMGT reference sequences. Each retained sequence needed at least a six-nucleotide match to both a V gene segment and a J gene segment. A rearrangement was called productive if the CDR3 had no stop codons and remained in frame with V and J, and every other rearrangement was called non-productive. Following IMGT convention, CDR3 was defined as the stretch from the second conserved V-encoded cysteine to the conserved J-encoded phenylalanine. In an earlier analysis of around 540 of the donors, sequences lacking an unambiguous match to a single V gene segment were excluded. In an earlier analysis of 450 to 750 of the donors, a V segment was called functional when productive rearrangements were above 56.7%, and segregating when the standard deviation between donors exceeded 5%. To diagnose cytomegalovirus status from the catalog of TCR beta chain sequences, a statistical classification framework was built. In a later analysis, V and J genes were assigned by comparing TCR nucleotide sequences against IMGT/GENE-DB human TR gene sequences. The TCRdist pipeline was used in a later analysis to assign CDR3 sequences and most-parsimonious VDJ recombination scenarios. In a later analysis, every TCR beta chain was defined by the combination of its CDR3 amino acid sequence and its V-gene family, and reads without a unique V-gene family were dropped. In a later analysis, approximately 640 highly shared, low-generation-probability nucleotide sequences were removed to address suspected cross-contamination and a sequencing artifact. A later analysis calculated a clonal expansion index for each public chain from normalized within-repertoire ranks of inferred template counts. In a later analysis, generation probabilities were computed using a VDJ recombination model fitted to out-of-frame rearrangements, and the results were checked against IGoR. In a later analysis, hypergeometric tests were used to score TCR-TCR, TCR-HLA and TCR-CMV co-occurrence, with a repertoire-size bias correction applied to TCR pairs. A later analysis estimated false discovery rates by permuting HLA or CMV assignments 20 times. In a later analysis, co-occurring TCRs were grouped with DBSCAN, and TCRdist sequence similarity was added when clustering was performed within HLA-allele-positive subsets. Repertoires with fewer than 30,000 or more than 120,000 public chains, plus five repertoires with anomalous nucleotide sharing, were excluded from co-occurrence clustering. Drawn from immuneACCESS, this table holds only the in-frame rearrangements with V and J called that TCRdb kept. Clones are partly lost; checked studies trace under half to an unresolved V gene and leave the rest unexplained. V and J calls and clone size are as listed in that table; D and trimming were resolved from the DNA. The table kept for this sample lists about 140,000 clones. The top ten clonotypes cover around 0.96% of the sample.

The sequence is built from TRBV18 and TRBJ2-1; TRBD2 might be the D gene, on 5 matching bases. The TCR comes from a male donor in good health and CMV-seronegative. Sequencing was done on a sample of PBMCs. The sequenced DNA is TGTGCCAGCTCACCCCCATGGGGAGACTCAATGGACAATGAGCAGTTCTTC. The encoded protein is CASSPPWGDSMDNEQFF.